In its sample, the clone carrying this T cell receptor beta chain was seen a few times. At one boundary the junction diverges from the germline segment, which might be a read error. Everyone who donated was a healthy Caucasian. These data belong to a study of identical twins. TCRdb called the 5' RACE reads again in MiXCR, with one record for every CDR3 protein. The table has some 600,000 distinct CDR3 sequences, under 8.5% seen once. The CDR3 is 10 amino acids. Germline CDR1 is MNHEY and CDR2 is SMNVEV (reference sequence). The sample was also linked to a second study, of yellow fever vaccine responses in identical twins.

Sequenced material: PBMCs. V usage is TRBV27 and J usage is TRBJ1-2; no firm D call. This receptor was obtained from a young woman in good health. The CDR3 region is CASRRTPTRF. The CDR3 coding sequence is TGTGCCAGCAGGCGGACGCCAACCAGATTC.